The clone carrying this T cell receptor beta chain was recorded a few times. The antigen is unknown. The sample belongs to a study of Graves' ophthalmopathy and Graves' hyperthyroidism. Amplification of TCR beta CDR3 regions used RNA transcripts. Amplification began with first-round RT-PCR using HTBI primers, then second-round multiplex PCR was performed. From the multiplex PCR reads, TCRdb called clonotypes with MiXCR, one entry per CDR3 protein. The data contain 740,000 or so distinct CDR3 sequences, roughly 40% of them seen just once; the ten biggest clones take up around 40%. Notes on the study in general: This model predicted ophthalmopathy progression (sensitivity 70% to 71%, specificity about 72%).

Germline V gene data show CDR1 as SEHNR and CDR2 as FQNEAQ (reference sequence). The CDR3 has 12 residues. Between the trimmed V and J ends, which lost 5 bases and 3 bases, there was a span of 8 bases. The chain employs TRBV7-9 and TRBJ2-7; the D gene is possibly TRBD2 (6 bases). The sample was peripheral blood. The source of this sequence is an adult man with Graves' ophthalmopathy. In DNA, the CDR3 is TGTGCCAGCAGCGGGACTTTCTACGAGCAGTACTTC. Translating it yields CASSGTFYEQYF.